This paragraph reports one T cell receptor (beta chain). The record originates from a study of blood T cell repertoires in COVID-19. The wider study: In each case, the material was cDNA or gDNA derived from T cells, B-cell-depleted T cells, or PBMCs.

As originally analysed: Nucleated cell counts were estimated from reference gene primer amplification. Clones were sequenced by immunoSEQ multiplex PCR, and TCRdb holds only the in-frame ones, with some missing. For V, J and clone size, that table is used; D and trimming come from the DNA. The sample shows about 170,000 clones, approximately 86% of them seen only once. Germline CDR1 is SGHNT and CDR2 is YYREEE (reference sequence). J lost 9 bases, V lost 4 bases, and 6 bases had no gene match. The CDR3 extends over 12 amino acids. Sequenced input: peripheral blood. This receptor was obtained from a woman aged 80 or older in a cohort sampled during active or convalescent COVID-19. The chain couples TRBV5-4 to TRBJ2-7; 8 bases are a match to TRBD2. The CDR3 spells CASSAGLAAQYF. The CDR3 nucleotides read TGTGCCAGCAGCGCCGGACTAGCAGCGCAGTACTTC.